Below are 2 T cell receptor beta chains sequenced from a single sample in a study of CD4 T cells in relation to SARS-CoV-2 and coronaviruses. TCRdb's copy holds only in-frame clones and misses some; the assay was immunoSEQ multiplex PCR. The table lists more than 35,000 clones, around four fifths of them singletons. For these TCRs, the target antigens are not known. The sequenced material came from memory CD4+ T cells from PBMCs, cultured in vitro. The source of these receptors is an adult with COVID-19.

The chain links TRBV5-1 to TRBJ1-1; D gene uncertain. The CDR3 covers 17 residues. The germline CDR1 and CDR2 sequences are SGHRS and YFSETQ. Trimming left V 4 bases short and J 3 bases short, with 22 bases between. The CDR3 coding sequence is TGCGCCAGCAGCCTCGTAGGGTTTGGTGCCCTAGACACTGAAGCTTTCTTT. As protein: CASSLVGFGALDTEAFF. The full variable domain, rest sourced from reference TRBV5-1 and TRBJ1-1, is KAGVTQTPRYLIKTRGQQVTLSCSPISGHRSVSWYQQTPGQGLQFLFEYFSETQRNKGNFPGRFSGRQFSNSRSEMNVSTLELGDSALYLCASSLVGFGALDTEAFFGQGTRLTVV.

In its sample, this clone was seen once. The rearrangement uses TRBV28 and TRBJ1-2, with TRBD1 identical over 8 bases. Germline assignment: CDR1 MDHEN and CDR2 SYDVKM. V lost 6 bases to trimming and J lost 2 bases; unmatched junction nucleotides: 11. This CDR3 is built from 16 residues. The CDR3 nucleotides are TGTGCCAGCAGGCCCCCGGGGCAGGGGGCGAACTATGGCTACACCTTC. Its protein is CASRPPGQGANYGYTF.